The following is a TCR beta chain sequence with its context. These data belong to a study of shared clonotypes between healthy human individuals. Germline CDR1 and CDR2: LNHDA and SQIVND (reference sequence). V was shortened by 9 bases and J by 0 bases, with 11 bases between the two germline ends. The CDR3 covers 13 residues. Some clones are missing from TCRdb's copy, which holds only in-frame ones; the method was immunoSEQ multiplex PCR. This table holds under 1,100,000 clones, more than 60% found once. The sequence was collected from a young man in good health. Sequencing was done on a sample of memory CD4+ T cells sorted from blood. Subset defined: CD45RA-negative fraction. The rearrangement joins TRBV19 to TRBJ1-1; possible D gene TRBD1, 5 bases. The CDR3 coding sequence is TGTGCCAGCCAGGACATATTGAACACTGAAGCTTTCTTT. It is translated as CASQDILNTEAFF. Together with reference TRBV19 and TRBJ1-1, the CDR3 gives the full variable domain: DGGITQSPKYLFRKEGQNVTLSCEQNLNHDAMYWYRQDPGQGLRLIYYSQIVNDFQKGDIAEGYSVSREKKESFPLTVTSAQKNPTAFYLCASQDILNTEAFFGQGTRLTVV.